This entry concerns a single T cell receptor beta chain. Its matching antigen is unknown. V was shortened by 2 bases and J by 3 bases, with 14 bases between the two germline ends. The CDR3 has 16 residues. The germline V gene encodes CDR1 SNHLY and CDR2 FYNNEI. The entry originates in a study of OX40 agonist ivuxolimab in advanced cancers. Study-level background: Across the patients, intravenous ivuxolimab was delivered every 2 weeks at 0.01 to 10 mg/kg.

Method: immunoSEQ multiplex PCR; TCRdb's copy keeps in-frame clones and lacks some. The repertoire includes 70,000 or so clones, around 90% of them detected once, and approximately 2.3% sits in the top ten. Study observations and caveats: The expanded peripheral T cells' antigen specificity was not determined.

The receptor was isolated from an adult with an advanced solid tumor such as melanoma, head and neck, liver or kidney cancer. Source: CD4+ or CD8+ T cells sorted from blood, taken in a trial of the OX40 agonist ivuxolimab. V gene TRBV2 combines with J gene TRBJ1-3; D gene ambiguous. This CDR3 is CASSEFGVTSGNTIYF. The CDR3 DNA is TGTGCCAGCAGTGAATTCGGGGTAACGAGTGGAAACACCATATATTTT.